This TCR beta chain emerged from a study of Ad26.COV2.S vaccination and SARS-CoV-2 variants (dated by TCRdb to the early 2020s). In the study overall: Vaccine-arm donors came from COV1001, a multicentre, randomized, double-blind, placebo-controlled phase I-IIa trial of Ad26.COV2.S in healthy adults. Ad26.COV2.S was given intramuscularly at 5x10^10 or 1x10^11 viral particles, as a single shot or as two shots 56 days apart. Sequencing of the TCRbeta repertoire served to evaluate the specificity and breadth of SARS-CoV-2-reactive T cell receptors following Ad26.COV2.S vaccination. The TCR-sequenced set comprised approximately 32 samples: about 19 Ad26.COV2.S vaccine recipients, 5 placebo recipients and 8 SARS-CoV-2 convalescent individuals. Trial participants were randomized into five groups of five, in which low-dose or high-dose Ad26.COV2.S was given once or twice, or placebo was given on both occasions. Investigators remained blinded to trial group allocation during experiments and outcome assessment. On the study overall, not on this receptor specifically: Substantial breadth of spike-specific CD8+ and CD4+ T cell responses was reported after vaccination. The study was not powered to compare responses between vaccine doses or regimens. Ad26.COV2.S recipients had higher spike-specific TCR breadth than placebo recipients (P = 0.0014). The authors noted that the TCR breadth and depth analyses may have underestimated total T cell responses. Non-spike TCR breadth was comparable between vaccine and placebo recipients, consistent with the vaccine containing only spike.

TCRbeta CDR3 regions were sequenced with the immunoSEQ Assay. After extraction, genomic DNA underwent amplification by bias-controlled multiplex PCR, followed by high-throughput sequencing. As for how the authors treated the data: To quantify the absolute abundance of each unique TCRbeta CDR3 region, sequences were collapsed and filtered. T cell fraction was estimated by normalizing TCRbeta template counts to usable DNA, which was measured by amplifying reference genes present in all nucleated cells. Repertoire TCRs were annotated as SARS-CoV-2-specific by exact matching of V gene, CDR3 amino acid sequence and J gene to a known reactive TCR set. MIRA supplied the reference SARS-CoV-2 TCR set, which was filtered for enrichment in COVID-19-positive ImmuneCODE repertoires so that public or cross-reactive TCRs were removed. Using the MIRA antigens, annotated TCRs were further analysed by specific ORF or by position within an ORF. Depth was the summed frequency of annotated unique rearrangements, while breadth was defined as annotated unique rearrangements over total unique productive rearrangements. Two-sided Wilcoxon rank-sum tests were used to compare TCR breadth between groups. TCRdb holds this immuneACCESS table with in-frame rearrangements only. Some clones are missing; in checked studies, unresolved V genes explain under half, and the rest has no known cause. V, J and clone size derive from that table, while D and trimming were established from the DNA sequence. Within this sample are about 480,000 clones, with around 85% of them counted one time only. Clones ranked in the top ten supply 9.5% to 15% of the sample.

Worth noting for this clone: It lacks a known antigen. Base qualities are not recorded, but no much larger clone differs from it by a single base.

Explained via the paper, the treatment or condition label denotes: roughly 19 received Ad26.COV2.S at low or high dose, single or two shots; a few received placebo; per-sample allocation not given. Repertoires of vaccine and placebo recipients were sequenced from samples taken on day 63 after the first injection. In Cohort 1b, about 25 adults aged 18-55 years were enrolled at a single site in Boston, USA, between 29 July and 7 August 2020. Ad26.COV2.S was a replication-incompetent adenovirus type 26 vector that expressed a prefusion-stabilized SARS-CoV-2 spike protein derived from the original Wuhan strain. The junction shows trimming of 7 bases on V and 5 bases on J, and the gene matches do not reach 10 bases of it. The CDR3 sequence holds 14 residues, the cysteine and phenylalanine included. The retained sequence is limited to the CDR3, 42 bases, with the frame set at the first base. The germline V gene supplies CDR1 SNHLY and CDR2 FYNNEI.

The sequences come from peripheral blood, collected in a trial of Ad26.COV2.S vaccine versus placebo. This clonotype originated in a person between 18 and 60 years old who received the Ad26.COV2.S COVID-19 vaccine or a placebo. This chain is built from TRBV2 and TRBJ2-7, and TRBD1 matches 8 of the central bases. The DNA sequence follows: TGTGCCAGCATGACGGACAGGGTCGGCCACGAGCAGTACTTC. Translated, this gives CASMTDRVGHEQYF.